This is a list of T cell receptor beta chains from one sample in a study of blood T cell repertoires in COVID-19. Sequenced by immunoSEQ multiplex PCR; TCRdb stores in-frame clones only, minus some. Of approximately 150,000 clones in the sample, around 89% are singletons; the top ten hold 2.5% to 3%. Sequencing was performed on peripheral blood. These receptors came from a human donor with COVID-19, enrolled during active disease. The donor label of this sample is uncertain. The CDR3 runs from the conserved cysteine through the conserved F or W. A D gene is named only where the DNA matches it firmly. A row's size may be missing; if present it is once, few, many or a size class.

>NA|TRBV19|TRBJ1-1|NA
CASIKNTEAFF
TGTGCCAGTATTAAAAACACTGAAGCTTTCTTT
>NA|TRBV24-1|TRBJ2-1|TRBD1
CAIGTGGQSSYNEQFF
TGTGCCATCGGGACAGGGGGGCAAAGCTCCTACAATGAGCAGTTCTTC
>NA|TRBV6-4|TRBJ1-6|NA
CASSDALSDIWSTYNSPLHF
TGTGCCAGCAGTGACGCCCTTTCGGACATCTGGTCCACCTATAATTCACCCCTCCACTTT
>NA|TRBV5-4|TRBJ2-5|TRBD2
CASSLTSGEETQYF
TGTGCCAGCAGCTTGACTAGCGGGGAAGAGACCCAGTACTTC
>NA|TRBV21-1|TRBJ1-5|NA
CASSKEGGARNQPQHF
TGTGCCAGCAGCAAAGAGGGGGGGGCCCGCAATCAGCCCCAGCATTTT
>once|TRBV6-6|TRBJ2-7|TRBD1
CASRAGTGLGEQYF
TGTGCCAGCAGAGCCGGGACAGGGCTGGGGGAGCAGTACTTC
>NA|TRBV28|TRBJ2-1|TRBD2
CASSSSKGEGTYNEQFF
TGTGCCAGCAGTTCTTCCAAAGGGGAGGGGACCTACAATGAGCAGTTCTTC
>NA|TRBV27|TRBJ2-1|NA
CASSVDSQKGNEQFF
TGTGCCAGCAGTGTGGACAGTCAAAAAGGCAATGAGCAGTTCTTC
>once|TRBV7-9|TRBJ1-2|NA
CASSLGAVANYGYTF
TGTGCCAGCAGCTTAGGGGCAGTGGCTAACTATGGCTACACCTTC
>NA|TRBV18|TRBJ1-1|NA
CASSPPQGGEAFF
TGTGCCAGCTCACCACCGCAGGGAGGTGAAGCTTTCTTT
>NA|TRBV11-2|TRBJ1-5|NA
CASSLDSAGYQPQHF
TGTGCCAGCAGCTTAGATTCGGCAGGGTATCAGCCCCAGCATTTT
>NA|TRBV7-9|TRBJ2-2|TRBD1
CASSLDRGQFSGELFF
TGTGCCAGCAGCTTGGACAGGGGGCAATTTTCCGGGGAGCTGTTTTTT
>NA|TRBV30|TRBJ2-1|NA
CAGTHQGIDEQFF
TGTGCCGGGACACATCAGGGAATCGATGAGCAGTTCTTC
>few|TRBV12-3/TRBV12-4|TRBJ1-6|NA
CASSPVLLSPLHF
TGTGCCAGCAGCCCGGTTCTCCTTTCACCCCTCCACTTT
>NA|TRBV29-1|TRBJ1-5|TRBD1
CSVGDRVNQPQHF
TGCAGCGTTGGGGACAGGGTTAATCAGCCCCAGCATTTT
>NA|TRBV11-3|TRBJ2-7|NA
CASSSAGFYEQYF
TGTGCCAGCAGCTCCGCAGGGTTTTACGAGCAGTACTTC
>NA|TRBV28|TRBJ1-1|NA
CASSAGRMNTEAFF
TGTGCCAGCAGTGCCGGGAGGATGAACACTGAAGCTTTCTTT
>NA|TRBV9|TRBJ2-1|NA
CASSVGGNARPSANEQFF
TGTGCCAGCAGCGTAGGCGGGAACGCCAGGCCGTCAGCCAATGAGCAGTTCTTC
>once|TRBV20-1|TRBJ1-1|NA
CSAAGETEAFF
TGCAGTGCGGCAGGGGAGACTGAAGCTTTCTTT
>NA|TRBV10-2|TRBJ2-7|NA
CASSDPGTTYEQYF
TGCGCCAGCAGTGACCCGGGAACGACCTACGAGCAGTACTTC
>NA|TRBV27|TRBJ2-5|TRBD2
CASSKKGSGGKGETQYF
TGTGCCAGCAGTAAAAAAGGTAGCGGGGGAAAAGGAGAGACCCAGTACTTC
>NA|TRBV6-1|TRBJ2-1|NA
CASSEAPGLRDEQFF
TGTGCCAGCAGTGAAGCCCCCGGACTTAGGGATGAGCAGTTCTTC
>NA|TRBV6-5|TRBJ1-6|NA
CASSYGGLDSPLHF
TGTGCCAGCAGTTACGGAGGGTTGGATTCACCCCTCCACTTT
>NA|TRBV10-3|TRBJ2-2|TRBD1
CAIPDREAGELFF
TGTGCCATCCCGGACAGGGAGGCCGGGGAGCTGTTTTTT
>NA|TRBV7-2|TRBJ2-1|NA
CASSRGGNEQFF
TGTGCCAGCAGCCGTGGGGGGAATGAGCAGTTCTTC
>NA|TRBV19|TRBJ1-1|NA
CASSIDPSGSLTEAFF
TGTGCCAGTAGTATAGATCCTTCGGGTAGTTTGACTGAAGCTTTCTTT
>once|TRBV19|TRBJ2-3|NA
CASSIAGLTDSTDTQYF
TGTGCCAGTAGTATAGCGGGACTGACGGATTCCACAGATACGCAGTATTTT
>NA|TRBV4-2|TRBJ1-5|TRBD1
CASSQDRTDRGQPQHF
TGTGCCAGCAGCCAAGATCGTACTGACAGGGGGCAGCCCCAGCATTTT
>few|TRBV10-3|TRBJ1-2|NA
CASDDGGNYGYTF
TGTGCCTCCGACGACGGGGGTAACTATGGCTACACCTTC
>NA|TRBV10-2|TRBJ2-7|TRBD2
CASSGGRGREQYF
TGCGCCAGCAGTGGCGGGCGGGGGAGGGAGCAGTACTTC
>NA|TRBV10-1|TRBJ2-6|NA
CASSESGADGANVLTF
TGCGCCAGCAGTGAGTCGGGGGCGGACGGGGCCAACGTCCTGACTTTC
>NA|TRBV5-1|TRBJ1-1|NA
CASSSTGNTEAFF
TGCGCCAGCAGCTCAACAGGAAACACTGAAGCTTTCTTT
>NA|TRBV15|TRBJ2-3|NA
CATSRELVTDTQYF
TGTGCCACCAGCAGAGAACTAGTTACAGATACGCAGTATTTT
>few|TRBV4-1|TRBJ2-1|NA
CASSQGRVNNEQFF
TGCGCCAGCAGCCAAGGCAGGGTAAACAATGAGCAGTTCTTC
>few|TRBV29-1|TRBJ2-7|TRBD1
CSVERQGYEQYF
TGCAGCGTTGAGAGACAGGGCTACGAGCAGTACTTC
>NA|TRBV6-6|TRBJ1-2|TRBD1
CASSLPGTGYAYGYTF
TGTGCCAGCTCTCTCCCGGGGACAGGCTATGCCTATGGCTACACCTTC
>once|TRBV16|TRBJ1-1|NA
CASSLDKDTEAFF
TGTGCCAGCAGCCTCGACAAGGACACTGAAGCTTTCTTT
>NA|TRBV12-3/TRBV12-4|TRBJ1-1|NA
CASSFSLNTEAFF
TGTGCCAGCAGTTTTTCGCTAAACACTGAAGCTTTCTTT
>NA|TRBV7-9|TRBJ2-7|NA
CASSLSVSYEQYF
TGTGCCAGCAGCTTATCCGTCTCCTACGAGCAGTACTTC
>NA|TRBV5-8|TRBJ1-5|NA
CASSLGQAGNQPQHF
TGTGCCAGCAGCTTGGGACAGGCTGGCAATCAGCCCCAGCATTTT
>NA|TRBV7-3|TRBJ2-3|TRBD1
CASSPTGGVDTQYF
TGTGCCAGCAGCCCCACAGGGGGCGTAGATACGCAGTATTTT
>NA|TRBV6-5|TRBJ2-7|NA
CASKPGTLSYEQYF
TGTGCCAGCAAGCCAGGTACCCTCTCCTACGAGCAGTACTTC
>NA|TRBV6-1|TRBJ2-1|NA
CASSEGSLSNEQFF
TGTGCCAGCAGTGAAGGTTCGCTCAGCAATGAGCAGTTCTTC
>NA|TRBV6-5|TRBJ1-3|NA
CASLWGQAGNTIYF
TGTGCCAGCTTGTGGGGCCAAGCCGGAAACACCATATATTTT
>NA|TRBV7-9|TRBJ1-1|NA
CASSLGQHTEAFF
TGTGCCAGCAGCTTGGGCCAGCACACTGAAGCTTTCTTT
>NA|TRBV12-5|TRBJ2-7|TRBD2
CASARGLPSSYEQYF
TGTGCTAGTGCCCGGGGACTACCTAGCTCCTACGAGCAGTACTTC
>NA|TRBV12-3/TRBV12-4|TRBJ1-6|TRBD1
CASSPTLGQGVDF
TGTGCCAGCAGTCCAACCTTGGGTCAGGGGGTCGACTTT
>NA|TRBV6-5|TRBJ1-2|TRBD1
CASSPTGIYGYTF
TGTGCCAGCAGTCCGACAGGGATCTATGGCTACACCTTC
>once|TRBV4-1|TRBJ2-3|TRBD1
CASSHQDRGADTQYF
TGCGCCAGCAGCCACCAGGACAGGGGGGCAGATACGCAGTATTTT
>NA|TRBV19|TRBJ2-7|TRBD1
CASSRQGAVSEQYF
TGTGCCAGTAGTCGGCAGGGGGCAGTTAGCGAGCAGTACTTC
>NA|TRBV6-5|TRBJ1-5|NA
CASSGQPNQPQHF
TGTGCCAGCAGCGGACAGCCCAATCAGCCCCAGCATTTT